The present T cell receptor beta chain was sequenced within a study of blood T cell repertoires in COVID-19. Study-level information: The cDNA or gDNA used as material had been derived from T cells, B-cell-depleted T cells, or PBMCs.

In its sample, this clone was seen a few times. In the authors' methods: Amplifying reference gene primers gave estimates of nucleated cell counts. TCRdb's copy holds only in-frame clones and misses some; the assay was immunoSEQ multiplex PCR. The V and J calls and clone size were taken over from that table, and D and trimming were inferred from the DNA. Of about 47,000 clones in the sample, roughly 80% were seen once. Germline V CDR1 and CDR2: MDHEN, SYDVKM. The V gene end was trimmed by 5 bases and the J gene end by 4 bases; junction bases not matched to a gene: 14. The CDR3 has 18 amino acids. The sample comprised peripheral blood. The V call is TRBV28, the J call TRBJ1-2; TRBD1 matches at 12 bases. This clonotype was sampled from a man aged 45-65 years with acute or convalescent COVID-19. As DNA, the CDR3 is TGTGCCAGCAGTCGTATGGGGGGACAGGGGGCAACGGGCTATGGCTACACCTTC. The encoded protein is CASSRMGGQGATGYGYTF.